What follows are 25 T cell receptor beta chains derived from one specimen sequenced in a study of blood T cell repertoires in COVID-19. The data were produced by immunoSEQ multiplex PCR, yet TCRdb's version contains in-frame clones alone and is incomplete. The sample records roughly 110,000 clones, 88% being singletons. Material: peripheral blood. These TCRs come from a man aged 50 or older with active or convalescent COVID-19.

The chain joins TRBV19 to TRBJ2-1, with D possibly matching TRBD2 (6 bases). Germline CDR1 LNHDA, CDR2 SQIVND (reference sequence). Trimming pared 6 bases from V and 3 bases from J, leaving 6 bases between. The CDR3 is 12 amino acids. For the CDR3, the DNA is TGTGCCAGTAGCGGGAGCTACAATGAGCAGTTCTTC. Translated: CASSGSYNEQFF.

The rearrangement links TRBV28 to TRBJ2-2, with D unclear. Germline CDR1 MDHEN, CDR2 SYDVKM. The CDR3 runs 12 residues. With 3 bases removed from V and 7 bases from J, the gap between germline ends came to 6 bases. As DNA, the CDR3 is TGTGCCAGCAGTTTTCCAGGCGGGGAGCTGTTTTTT. It translates to CASSFPGGELFF. Full variable domain (rest looked up from reference TRBV28 and TRBJ2-2): DVKVTQSSRYLVKRTGEKVFLECVQDMDHENMFWYRQDPGLGLRLIYFSYDVKMKEKGDIPEGYSVSREKKERFSLILESASTNQTSMYLCASSFPGGELFFGEGSRLTVL.

V gene TRBV6-6 combines with J gene TRBJ2-5; 9 nucleotides agree with TRBD2. V shed 2 bases, J shed 5 bases, and the junction held 9 bases outside the gene matches. The germline V gene has CDR1 MNHNY and CDR2 SVGAGI (reference sequence). CDR3 size: 16 residues. The CDR3 sequence: CASSYPIAGEGETQYF. The DNA of the CDR3 is TGTGCCAGCAGTTACCCGATAGCGGGAGAGGGGGAGACCCAGTACTTC.

The CDR3 protein is CASSQEASTDTQYF. In nucleotides, the CDR3 is TGCGCCAGCTCGCAGGAAGCTAGCACAGATACGCAGTATTTT. V gene TRBV4-3 combines with J gene TRBJ2-3, with D unclear. V gave up 8 bases and J gave up 0 bases, with 12 bases separating them. The CDR3 sequence is 14 residues long. Germline assignment: CDR1 LGHNA and CDR2 YSLEER.

This chain joins TRBV6-5 and TRBJ2-7; tentative D call: TRBD1 (5 bases). This CDR3 contains 14 residues. Germline CDR1 MNHEY, CDR2 SVGAGI. Trimming shortened V by 0 bases and J by 5 bases, and 11 bases separated the two germline ends. The chain's CDR3 is CASSYSAQGNEQYF. For the CDR3, the DNA is TGTGCCAGCAGTTACTCAGCCCAGGGCAACGAGCAGTACTTC.

This chain joins TRBV5-4 and TRBJ2-3; D is possibly TRBD2 (5 bases). CDR3 size: 15 residues. Trimming left V 4 bases short and J 5 bases short, with 17 bases between. The germline V gene encodes CDR1 SGHNT and CDR2 YYREEE (reference sequence). In DNA form, the CDR3 reads TGTGCCAGCAGCAATGAGGGAGATAGGTTAGATACGCAGTATTTT. It is translated as CASSNEGDRLDTQYF.

The rearrangement joins TRBV6-6 to TRBJ1-5; no clear D gene. This CDR3 has 14 amino acids. Trimming took off 7 bases at V and 0 bases at J, with 10 bases between the two ends. Germline V gene data show CDR1 as MNHNY and CDR2 as SVGAGI (reference sequence). DNA of the CDR3: TGTGCCAGCACACAGCCACGTAGCAATCAGCCCCAGCATTTT. Amino acids: CASTQPRSNQPQHF.

V and J are TRBV5-8 and TRBJ2-2; D is uncertain. CDR1 is SGHTS and CDR2 is YDEGEE in the germline V gene. The CDR3 length is 16 residues. Trimming stripped 0 bases from V and 1 base from J, with 10 bases between. The DNA for the CDR3 is TGTGCCAGCAGCTTGGCCTGGCAGATGAACACCGGGGAGCTGTTTTTT. It translates to CASSLAWQMNTGELFF.

The CDR3 bases are TGTGCCAGCAGCTTAGTAGGTCTAGCGGAAGAGACCCAGTACTTC. Amino acids: CASSLVGLAEETQYF. The rearrangement joins TRBV7-2 to TRBJ2-5, with TRBD2 matching over 7 bases. V dropped 1 base and J dropped 3; count of bases not matched to a gene: 5. The CDR3 runs 15 residues. The germline CDR1 and CDR2 sequences are SGHTA and FQGNSA.

The V call is TRBV29-1, the J call TRBJ2-1, with D hard to call. CDR3 size: 11 residues. The V gene's germline CDR1 is SQVTM and CDR2 ANQGSEA. V lost 1 base and J lost 8, with 6 bases in between. CDR3 sequence (DNA): TGCAGCGTTGAAGCATTTCATGAGCAGTTCTTC. Residues: CSVEAFHEQFF.

This sequence joins TRBV7-9 and TRBJ2-1; 8 nucleotides line up with TRBD2. The V and J ends lost 4 bases and 0 bases, in that order; junction bases with no gene match: 14. CDR3 size: 19 residues. The germline CDR1 and CDR2 sequences are SEHNR and FQNEAQ (reference sequence). The CDR3 loop is CASSYSGGLAESSYNEQFF. CDR3 sequence (DNA): TGTGCCAGCAGCTACTCCGGCGGACTAGCAGAGAGCTCCTACAATGAGCAGTTCTTC.

This chain uses TRBV7-9 with TRBJ2-1, with TRBD2 matching over 8 bases. CDR3 length: 17 residues. From germline, CDR1 is SEHNR and CDR2 FQNEAQ (reference sequence). V shed 1 base, J shed 1 base, and the junction held 6 bases outside the gene matches. The CDR3 nucleotides are TGTGCCAGCAGCTTAGTTACCGGGACTAGGTCCTACAATGAGCAGTTCTTC. Encoded protein: CASSLVTGTRSYNEQFF.

The CDR3 region is CASSPPNQGGADTQYF. The DNA for the CDR3 is TGTGCCAGCTCACCACCGAATCAGGGGGGCGCAGATACGCAGTATTTT. The chain couples TRBV18 to TRBJ2-3, with a possible D match to TRBD1 (7 bases). This CDR3 comprises 16 residues. Germline-derived CDR1 and CDR2 are KGHSH and LQKENI. V lost 0 bases and J lost 4, with 14 bases in between.

The rearrangement joins TRBV7-2 to TRBJ2-7, with 9 bases matching TRBD1. The V segment lost 5 bases and the J segment 5 bases; nucleotides outside the gene matches: 7. Looked up from germline, CDR1 is SGHTA and CDR2 is FQGNSA. There are 14 residues in the CDR3. The CDR3 DNA is TGTGCCAGCAGCGTGACAGGGGGGATCAACGAGCAGTACTTC. Protein sequence: CASSVTGGINEQYF. Drawing the rest from reference TRBV7-2 and TRBJ2-7, the complete variable domain is GAGVSQSPSNKVTEKGKDVELRCDPISGHTALYWYRQSLGQGLEFLIYFQGNSAPDKSGLPSDRFSAERTGGSVSTLTIQRTQQEDSAVYLCASSVTGGINEQYFGPGTRLTVT.

The rearrangement uses TRBV18 and TRBJ1-1; D uncertain. CDR3 length equals 16 residues. Germline lookup yields CDR1 KGHSH and CDR2 LQKENI. The germline V and J ends were trimmed by 3 bases and 1 base, with 15 bases remaining between them. CDR3 sequence: CASSPPVEVTNTEAFF. DNA for the CDR3: TGTGCCAGCTCACCCCCGGTGGAGGTAACGAACACTGAAGCTTTCTTT.

The chain joins TRBV6-6 to TRBJ2-1; 12 positions match TRBD2. CDR3 length: 17 residues. The germline CDR1 and CDR2 sequences are MNHNY and SVGAGI (reference sequence). Unmatched junction bases numbered 8, after V lost 5 bases and J lost 3 bases. CDR3: CASSQGLAGVRYNEQFF. CDR3 DNA: TGTGCCAGCAGTCAGGGACTAGCGGGTGTTCGCTACAATGAGCAGTTCTTC.

Comment on this clone: The junction and the germline gene differ at one end; a read error may be behind it. The genes are TRBV7-7 and TRBJ2-2, with D unclear. This CDR3 contains 13 residues. Per germline, CDR1 SSHAT and CDR2 FNYEAQ (reference sequence). The CDR3 spells CASSSGNTGELFF. The DNA for the CDR3 is TGTGCTAGCAGCTCAGGGAACACCGGGGAGCTGTTTTTT.

The genes are TRBV6-5 and TRBJ1-2; D perhaps matches TRBD1 (6 bases). Trimming left V 4 bases short and J 7 bases short, with 19 bases between. The CDR3 spans 15 residues. CDR1 and CDR2 (germline): MNHEY, SVGAGI. The CDR3 DNA sequence: TGTGCCAGCAGTTCTAACAGGGAGGGGATTGGTGGCTACACCTTC. Its protein product is CASSSNREGIGGYTF.

V is TRBV29-1 and J is TRBJ1-2; D call uncertain. Per the germline V gene, CDR1 is SQVTM and CDR2 is ANQGSEA. The CDR3 consists of 13 residues. Trimming took off 3 bases at V and 2 bases at J, with 10 bases between the two ends. The CDR3 is CSVESRENYGYTF. CDR3 nucleotides: TGCAGCGTTGAGTCCCGGGAAAACTATGGCTACACCTTC.

This clone was observed a single time. This chain uses TRBV27 with TRBJ1-5, with TRBD1 matching 9 bases. In germline, CDR1 is MNHEY, CDR2 SMNVEV (reference sequence). V shed 5 bases and J 5 bases; nucleotides not matched to a gene: 10. The CDR3 covers 16 residues. Here the CDR3 DNA reads TGTGCCAGCAGTAAGTCGACAGGGGGTTGGGATCAGCCCCAGCATTTT. Amino acids: CASSKSTGGWDQPQHF.

There are a few counts of this clone. This chain uses TRBV7-2 with TRBJ2-5; 10 bases match TRBD2. This CDR3 is built from 16 residues. CDR1 is SGHTA, CDR2 FQGNSA, per germline. J was trimmed by 5 bases and V by 4 bases; bases with no gene match: 10. The CDR3 coding sequence is TGTGCCAGCAGCTCCTCCGGACTAGCGGACCTGGAGACCCAGTACTTC. Encoded protein: CASSSSGLADLETQYF.

V usage is TRBV6-6 and J usage is TRBJ1-2; D may be TRBD1 (5 bases). The CDR3 extends over 15 amino acids. Germline V gene data show CDR1 as MNHNY and CDR2 as SVGAGI (reference sequence). V was pared by 0 bases and J by 3 bases, with 11 bases between. The CDR3 loop reads CASSYSRGRHYGYTF. DNA of the CDR3: TGTGCCAGCAGTTACTCGCGGGGGAGACACTATGGCTACACCTTC.

The chain combines TRBV19 with TRBJ2-5; 7 bases match TRBD2. From germline, CDR1 is LNHDA and CDR2 SQIVND (reference sequence). The CDR3 totals 14 residues. V shed 4 bases and J 5 bases; nucleotides not matched to a gene: 7. For the CDR3, the DNA is TGTGCCAGTAGTAATCTCGGGGGGAGTGAGACCCAGTACTTC. This translates into CASSNLGGSETQYF.

This chain uses TRBV4-2 with TRBJ2-3, with TRBD2 matching 11 bases. This CDR3 is built from 17 residues. CDR1 is LGHNA, CDR2 YNFKEQ, per germline. V lost 0 bases and J lost 5; bases outside the gene matches: 7. The CDR3 coding sequence is TGTGCCAGCAGCCAAGATCTACTAGCGGGAGAAGTAGATACGCAGTATTTT. Protein: CASSQDLLAGEVDTQYF.

V and J are TRBV5-1 and TRBJ1-5; D uncertain. The CDR3 extends over 15 amino acids. Germline CDR1 SGHRS, CDR2 YFSETQ. V was trimmed by 0 bases and J by 7 bases, leaving 14 bases between them. The CDR3 sequence: CASSLDGVQIQPQHF. In DNA form, the CDR3 reads TGCGCCAGCAGCTTGGACGGGGTCCAGATACAGCCCCAGCATTTT.